This is a list of T cell receptor beta chains from one sample in a study of blood T cell repertoires in COVID-19. Repertoires were generated with immunoSEQ multiplex PCR, while TCRdb's copy carries only in-frame clones and drops some. The data hold 200,000 to 250,000 clones, with approximately 80% observed a single time. Sequenced sample: PBMCs or T cells enriched from blood (not recorded which). Every receptor here comes from a middle-aged man who had recovered from COVID-19. The CDR3 runs from the conserved cysteine through the conserved F or W. A D gene is named only where the DNA matches it firmly. The size field is filled for only some rows; it gives once, few, many or a size class.

D gene	clone size	J gene	V gene	CDR3 DNA	CDR3 protein
-	few	TRBJ1-2	TRBV30	TGTGCCTGGAGTTTCCCGACAGGTTACTATGGCTACACCTTC	CAWSFPTGYYGYTF
-	-	TRBJ2-3	TRBV7-6	TGTGCCAGCAGCTTAGACAGAAAGACAGATACGCAGTATTTT	CASSLDRKTDTQYF
-	-	TRBJ1-2	TRBV19	TGTGCCAGTAGCCACGTCGAACAGGAGGGGCCTTTCTATGGCTACACCTTC	CASSHVEQEGPFYGYTF
-	-	TRBJ1-1	TRBV3-1/TRBV3-2	TGTGCCAGCAGCCTCAGGGGCCTGAACACTGAAGCTTTCTTT	CASSLRGLNTEAFF
-	-	TRBJ1-5	TRBV19	TGTGCCAGTAGTGCGGGTTATTATAGCAATCAGCCCCAGCATTTT	CASSAGYYSNQPQHF
-	-	TRBJ1-1	TRBV19	TGTGCCAGTACCCGAAGTAAACAAATAGGGAGGACTGAAGCTTTCTTT	CASTRSKQIGRTEAFF
-	many	TRBJ1-1	TRBV3-1/TRBV3-2	TGTGCCAGCAGCCAACTAAATCGGGTGAACACTGAAGCTTTCTTT	CASSQLNRVNTEAFF
-	-	TRBJ1-6	TRBV4-1	TGCGCCAGCAGCCTCTGGGGGGGGGAAACCTCCTATAATTCACCCCTCCACTTT	CASSLWGGETSYNSPLHF
TRBD1	-	TRBJ1-5	TRBV3-1/TRBV3-2	TGTGCCAGCAGCCTCGGGACAGGTTATAGCAATCAGCCCCAGCATTTT	CASSLGTGYSNQPQHF
-	-	TRBJ1-1	TRBV28	TGTGCCAGCAGTTTGGGGGGGGCGCGGGACACTGAAGCTTTCTTT	CASSLGGARDTEAFF
TRBD2	-	TRBJ2-7	TRBV7-8	TGTGCCAGCAGCCCGGGACTAGCGGGGAGAAATTTTGGTACCGAGCAGTACTTC	CASSPGLAGRNFGTEQYF
-	-	TRBJ1-3	TRBV3-1/TRBV3-2	TGTGCCAGCAGCCAAGGGGCTTTTGGAAACACCATATATTTT	CASSQGAFGNTIYF
-	-	TRBJ2-1	TRBV15	TGTGCCACCAGCAGAGAGATCACGACTATGGATGAGCAGTTCTTC	CATSREITTMDEQFF
-	-	TRBJ2-1	TRBV5-5	TGTGCCAGCAGCGCGCGGGACCCACCCTCGGGTGAGCAGTTCTTC	CASSARDPPSGEQFF
-	-	TRBJ2-7	TRBV7-9	TGTGCCAGCAGCTTAGTCGGACATTCAACCTACGAGCAGTACTTC	CASSLVGHSTYEQYF
-	-	TRBJ1-1	TRBV7-9	TGTGCCAGCAGCTTAGCTGTAGAAGCTTTCTTT	CASSLAVEAFF
-	-	TRBJ2-7	TRBV10-1	TGCGCCAGCAGTGAGTCCACAGGGAAGAACTACGAGCAGTACTTC	CASSESTGKNYEQYF
TRBD1	-	TRBJ1-1	TRBV6-5	TGTGCCAGCAGGGAGACAGGGGAACCAAAAGCTTTCTTT	CASRETGEPKAFF
TRBD2	-	TRBJ2-3	TRBV7-8	TGTGCCAGCAGCCGCCAGGGGACTAGCGGTACGCAGTATTTT	CASSRQGTSGTQYF
-	-	TRBJ1-2	TRBV3-1/TRBV3-2	TGTGCCAGCAGCCAATGGGTAAATTGGGGAGGTGGCTACACCTTC	CASSQWVNWGGGYTF
-	-	TRBJ1-3	TRBV30	TGTGCCTGGAGTATCGGACAGCACCTCGGAAACACCATATATTTT	CAWSIGQHLGNTIYF
TRBD2	-	TRBJ2-1	TRBV5-4	TGTGCCAGCAGCTTACTAGCGGGGACCTACAATGAGCAGTTCTTC	CASSLLAGTYNEQFF
TRBD1	-	TRBJ2-7	TRBV24-1	TGTGCCACCAGTGATGAACCGGGACAGGGGGCCCCCTACGAGCAGTACTTC	CATSDEPGQGAPYEQYF
TRBD1	few	TRBJ1-4	TRBV9	TGTGCCAGCAGCGCGACAGGGGCAGGGGAAAAACTGTTTTTT	CASSATGAGEKLFF
-	-	TRBJ2-1	TRBV5-4	TGTGCCAGCAGCCAGACTACTGGCTTCCTCTCGTTGAGCTCCTACAATGAGCAGTTCTTC	CASSQTTGFLSLSSYNEQFF
TRBD2	-	TRBJ2-3	TRBV4-1	TGCGCCAGCAGCCAAGTTCTAGCGGGGAAGTCAGATACGCAGTATTTT	CASSQVLAGKSDTQYF
-	-	TRBJ1-1	TRBV18	TGTGCCAGCTCGGTCTGGGGGCTGAACACTGAAGCTTTCTTT	CASSVWGLNTEAFF
-	-	TRBJ2-2	TRBV5-1	TGCGCCAGCACGCCGACAGGCAACACCGGGGAGCTGTTTTTT	CASTPTGNTGELFF
TRBD1	-	TRBJ2-5	TRBV19	TGTGCCAGTAGCGATACGACCGGGACAGGCTTTTGGAAGACCCAGTACTTC	CASSDTTGTGFWKTQYF
-	-	TRBJ2-2	TRBV7-7	TGTGCCAGCAGCAGAACGGAGGCGAACACCGGGGAGCTGTTTTTT	CASSRTEANTGELFF
TRBD1	few	TRBJ1-1	TRBV27	TGTGCCAGCAGTTCTCGGACAGGCCATTGGGAGAATGGAGCTTTCTTT	CASSSRTGHWENGAFF
TRBD2	-	TRBJ2-3	TRBV4-1	TGCGCCAGCAGCCAAGATTGGACTAGCGGGTACACAGATACGCAGTATTTT	CASSQDWTSGYTDTQYF
TRBD1	-	TRBJ1-6	TRBV27	TGTGCCAGCAGTTTATCGGGCCGTTTGTTGGGACAGACTAATTCACCCCTCCACTTT	CASSLSGRLLGQTNSPLHF
-	-	TRBJ1-1	TRBV12-3/TRBV12-4	TGTGCCAGCAGTTACGAAGACAGCAAAGCTTTCTTT	CASSYEDSKAFF
TRBD2	-	TRBJ2-7	TRBV11-2	TGTGCCAGCAGCTCCCGTACGACCGGGACTAGCGGTCCTAGCTACGAGCAGTACTTC	CASSSRTTGTSGPSYEQYF